The next 7 T cell receptor beta chains were all read from a single sample in a study of cytomegalovirus exposure and HLA in healthy donors. The PCR was carried out with 60 Vbeta primers and 13 Jbeta primers. The method was immunoSEQ multiplex PCR; TCRdb's version includes in-frame clones alone and lacks a portion of them. The sample lists 160,000 or so clones; 82% were seen once. The sequenced sample consisted of PBMCs. The receptors were sampled from a woman aged 50 to 60 in good health and CMV-seronegative.

The chain carries TRBV28 and TRBJ1-2; 9 bases are shared with TRBD1. The J segment lost 5 bases and the V segment lost 4 bases, leaving 8 bases of the junction unmatched. From germline, CDR1 is MDHEN and CDR2 SYDVKM. CDR3 length: 15 residues. CDR3 in amino acids: CASSWTGASRYGYTF. The CDR3 coding sequence is TGTGCCAGCAGTTGGACAGGGGCTTCGCGGTATGGCTACACCTTC.

The chain carries TRBV28 and TRBJ2-3; D gene unclear. The CDR3 extends over 14 amino acids. The V end was cut by 2 bases, the J end by 4 bases, with 10 bases between. Germline V gives CDR1 MDHEN, CDR2 SYDVKM. In nucleotides, the CDR3 is TGTGCCAGCAGTTTAGGGCAGGTATCAGATACGCAGTATTTT. Translated: CASSLGQVSDTQYF.

The chain has TRBV10-3 and TRBJ2-3; possible D gene TRBD2, 5 bases. V was pared by 2 bases and J by 0 bases, with 9 bases between. CDR3 length: 15 residues. CDR1 and CDR2 (germline): ENHRY, SYGVKD. The CDR3 coding sequence is TGTGCCATCAGTGAGCGGGAATCTAGCACAGATACGCAGTATTTT. Amino acid sequence: CAISERESSTDTQYF.

The V call is TRBV27, the J call TRBJ1-5, with 7 bases fitting TRBD1. This CDR3 has 15 amino acids. V shed 4 bases, J shed 5 bases, and the junction held 8 bases outside the gene matches. In germline, CDR1 is MNHEY, CDR2 SMNVEV (reference sequence). The CDR3 DNA sequence: TGTGCCAGCAGTTCGACAAAGGGGGCCCATCAGCCCCAGCATTTT. Amino acid sequence: CASSSTKGAHQPQHF.

This clone was counted between two and nine times. The V gene is TRBV15, the J gene TRBJ2-2, with 8 nucleotides matching TRBD2. The CDR3 is 16 amino acids. Germline V lookup: CDR1 LNHNV, CDR2 YYDKDF (reference sequence). Trimming removed 0 bases from V and 5 bases from J; junction bases left unmatched: 5. The chain's CDR3 is CATSRERGVGTGELFF. As DNA, the CDR3 is TGTGCCACCAGCAGAGAGCGGGGGGTTGGGACCGGGGAGCTGTTTTTT.

This sequence joins TRBV7-9 and TRBJ2-7; maybe TRBD2 (6 bases). This CDR3 is 17 amino acids long. CDR1 is SEHNR and CDR2 is FQNEAQ in the germline V gene (reference sequence). V lost 3 bases to trimming and J lost 2 bases, with 20 bases between them. The CDR3 region is CASSFLDGSPSPYEQYF. As DNA, the CDR3 is TGTGCCAGCAGCTTTCTGGACGGGAGCCCCTCCCCCTACGAGCAGTACTTC. Full variable domain (missing parts from reference TRBV7-9 and TRBJ2-7): DTGVSQNPRHKITKRGQNVTFRCDPISEHNRLYWYRQTLGQGPEFLTYFQNEAQLEKSRLLSDRFSAERPKGSFSTLEIQRTEQGDSAMYLCASSFLDGSPSPYEQYFGPGTRLTVT.

The table lists this clone with a count of one. This sequence joins TRBV29-1 and TRBJ2-1, with D tentatively TRBD1 (6 bases). Trimming left V 4 bases short and J 4 bases short, with 11 bases between. The CDR3 runs to 13 residues. The germline V gene has CDR1 SQVTM and CDR2 ANQGSEA. CDR3 DNA: TGCAGCGTTGTGGGGGCGTCTTACAATGAGCAGTTCTTC. Encoded protein: CSVVGASYNEQFF.